These T cell receptor beta chains were read from a single sample in a study of T cell repertoires in cytomegalovirus infection. One entry per CDR3 protein results from TCRdb running MiXCR on the reads. The table lists hundreds of thousands of distinct CDR3 sequences, approximately 33% of them singletons. No antigens are known for them. This specimen consisted of cultured PBMCs, obtained from culture after CMV antigen stimulation. All receptors come from a human donor in good health (CMV status not recorded). Some clones in this sample may be carry-over from other donors' samples. Each CDR3 is given with its conserved first and last residue. Each record gives: CDR3 protein, CDR3 DNA, J gene, V gene, CDR3 length, D gene, clone size. The D gene is left open where the match is weak. The size entry is marked missing in some rows and otherwise reads once, few, many or a size class.

cdr3_aa: CASEGWEGVSYNEQFF
cdr3_nt: TGTGCCAGCGAGGGGTGGGAGGGAGTTTCCTACAATGAGCAGTTCTTC
j_call: TRBJ2-1
v_call: TRBV7-9
cdr3_length: 16
d_call: TRBD2
clone_size: .

cdr3_aa: CAMSTSGRTYEQYF
cdr3_nt: TGTGCCATGAGCACTAGCGGGAGAACGTACGAGCAGTACTTC
j_call: TRBJ2-7
v_call: TRBV10-3
cdr3_length: 14
d_call: TRBD2
clone_size: .

cdr3_aa: CASSGTGPRPGNTIYF
cdr3_nt: TGTGCCAGCAGCGGAACGGGCCCACGGCCGGGAAACACCATATATTTT
j_call: TRBJ1-3
v_call: TRBV7-2
cdr3_length: 16
d_call: .
clone_size: many

cdr3_aa: CSAPLAGGLNEQFF
cdr3_nt: TGCAGTGCTCCACTAGCGGGAGGCCTCAATGAGCAGTTCTTC
j_call: TRBJ2-1
v_call: TRBV20-1
cdr3_length: 14
d_call: TRBD2
clone_size: .

cdr3_aa: CASSSLGRADEKLFF
cdr3_nt: TGTGCCAGCAGCTCCCTAGGTCGGGCGGACGAAAAACTGTTTTTT
j_call: TRBJ1-4
v_call: TRBV7-2
cdr3_length: 15
d_call: .
clone_size: few

cdr3_aa: CATSRGAGQGRNEQFF
cdr3_nt: TGTGCCACCAGCAGAGGGGCGGGACAGGGCCGCAATGAGCAGTTCTTC
j_call: TRBJ2-1
v_call: TRBV15
cdr3_length: 16
d_call: TRBD1
clone_size: .

cdr3_aa: CASSLQGAETQYF
cdr3_nt: TGTGCCAGCAGCTTACAGGGGGCAGAGACCCAGTACTTC
j_call: TRBJ2-5
v_call: TRBV7-2
cdr3_length: 13
d_call: TRBD1
clone_size: many

cdr3_aa: CSVENSRAKTYEQYF
cdr3_nt: TGCAGCGTTGAAAATTCTAGAGCCAAAACCTACGAGCAGTACTTC
j_call: TRBJ2-7
v_call: TRBV29-1
cdr3_length: 15
d_call: .
clone_size: .

cdr3_aa: CASSQDRTENSPLHF
cdr3_nt: TGCGCCAGCAGCCAAGATCGGACAGAAAATTCACCCCTCCACTTT
j_call: TRBJ1-6
v_call: TRBV4-1
cdr3_length: 15
d_call: .
clone_size: .

cdr3_aa: CSARPLAGGRMYDEQFF
cdr3_nt: TGCAGTGCTCGTCCGCTAGCGGGGGGGCGAATGTACGATGAGCAGTTCTTC
j_call: TRBJ2-1
v_call: TRBV20-1
cdr3_length: 17
d_call: TRBD2
clone_size: .

cdr3_aa: CASSQAALGEQFF
cdr3_nt: TGTGCCAGCAGCCAAGCCGCGTTGGGGGAGCAGTTCTTC
j_call: TRBJ2-1
v_call: TRBV14
cdr3_length: 13
d_call: .
clone_size: .

cdr3_aa: CASNGGGGYNEQFF
cdr3_nt: TGTGCCAGCAATGGCGGGGGGGGCTACAATGAGCAGTTCTTC
j_call: TRBJ2-1
v_call: TRBV2
cdr3_length: 14
d_call: TRBD2
clone_size: few

cdr3_aa: CASSRRDVTGELFF
cdr3_nt: TGCGCCAGCAGCAGGAGGGATGTCACCGGGGAGCTGTTTTTT
j_call: TRBJ2-2
v_call: TRBV5-1
cdr3_length: 14
d_call: .
clone_size: few

cdr3_aa: CSARDINNEQFF
cdr3_nt: TGCAGTGCTAGAGATATAAACAATGAGCAGTTCTTC
j_call: TRBJ2-1
v_call: TRBV20-1
cdr3_length: 12
d_call: .
clone_size: few

cdr3_aa: CASSYGLGSTDTQYF
cdr3_nt: TGTGCCAGCAGTTACGGACTAGGCAGCACAGATACGCAGTATTTT
j_call: TRBJ2-3
v_call: TRBV6-2/TRBV6-3
cdr3_length: 15
d_call: TRBD2
clone_size: .

cdr3_aa: CASSSLGTGFYEQYF
cdr3_nt: TGTGCCAGCAGTTCCCTTGGGACAGGGTTCTACGAGCAGTACTTC
j_call: TRBJ2-7
v_call: TRBV27
cdr3_length: 15
d_call: TRBD1
clone_size: .

cdr3_aa: CASTGVSTDTQYF
cdr3_nt: TGTGCCAGCACGGGGGTCAGCACAGATACGCAGTATTTT
j_call: TRBJ2-3
v_call: TRBV12-3/TRBV12-4
cdr3_length: 13
d_call: .
clone_size: .

cdr3_aa: CASSLGTGGDTQYF
cdr3_nt: TGTGCCAGCAGCTTAGGGACAGGGGGAGATACGCAGTATTTT
j_call: TRBJ2-3
v_call: TRBV7-2
cdr3_length: 14
d_call: TRBD1
clone_size: .

cdr3_aa: CASSAGTDVYGYTF
cdr3_nt: TGTGCCAGCAGCGCCGGGACAGACGTTTATGGCTACACCTTC
j_call: TRBJ1-2
v_call: TRBV12-3/TRBV12-4
cdr3_length: 14
d_call: TRBD1
clone_size: few

cdr3_aa: CASIRGLGQDTQYF
cdr3_nt: TGTGCCAGCATCCGCGGACTAGGACAAGATACGCAGTATTTT
j_call: TRBJ2-3
v_call: TRBV6-6
cdr3_length: 14
d_call: TRBD2
clone_size: .

cdr3_aa: CASSFETYSNQPQHF
cdr3_nt: TGTGCCAGCAGCTTTGAGACTTATAGCAATCAGCCCCAGCATTTT
j_call: TRBJ1-5
v_call: TRBV7-2
cdr3_length: 15
d_call: .
clone_size: many

cdr3_aa: CASSLVGGANYGYTF
cdr3_nt: TGTGCCAGCAGCTTGGTTGGGGGCGCGAACTATGGCTACACCTTC
j_call: TRBJ1-2
v_call: TRBV7-8
cdr3_length: 15
d_call: .
clone_size: many

cdr3_aa: CASSPRGEGYYGYTF
cdr3_nt: TGTGCCAGTAGTCCTCGTGGCGAGGGGTACTATGGCTACACCTTC
j_call: TRBJ1-2
v_call: TRBV19
cdr3_length: 15
d_call: .
clone_size: once

cdr3_aa: CAISPGPQGEFF
cdr3_nt: TGTGCCATCAGCCCGGGGCCCCAAGGGGAGTTCTTC
j_call: TRBJ2-1
v_call: TRBV10-3
cdr3_length: 12
d_call: .
clone_size: .

cdr3_aa: CASSFFYSNQPQHF
cdr3_nt: TGTGCCAGCAGTTTCTTCTATAGCAATCAGCCCCAGCATTTT
j_call: TRBJ1-5
v_call: TRBV12-3/TRBV12-4
cdr3_length: 14
d_call: .
clone_size: .

cdr3_aa: CASSVWGLSLHF
cdr3_nt: TGTGCCAGCAGTGTCTGGGGGTTGAGTCTCCACTTT
j_call: TRBJ1-6
v_call: TRBV28
cdr3_length: 12
d_call: .
clone_size: .

cdr3_aa: CASSDRQGESEKLFF
cdr3_nt: TGTGCCAGCAGCGACAGACAGGGCGAGAGTGAAAAACTGTTTTTT
j_call: TRBJ1-4
v_call: TRBV7-6
cdr3_length: 15
d_call: TRBD1
clone_size: once

cdr3_aa: CAFGPLYEQFF
cdr3_nt: TGTGCTTTCGGCCCTCTATATGAGCAGTTCTTC
j_call: TRBJ2-1
v_call: TRBV7-9
cdr3_length: 11
d_call: .
clone_size: .

cdr3_aa: CASSLDPMNTEAFF
cdr3_nt: TGCGCCAGCAGCTTGGACCCCATGAACACTGAAGCTTTCTTT
j_call: TRBJ1-1
v_call: TRBV5-1
cdr3_length: 14
d_call: .
clone_size: few

cdr3_aa: CASSQALGTYEQYF
cdr3_nt: TGTGCCAGCAGCCAAGCCCTGGGCACCTACGAGCAGTACTTC
j_call: TRBJ2-7
v_call: TRBV3-1
cdr3_length: 14
d_call: .
clone_size: once

cdr3_aa: CASSKLAGENEQYF
cdr3_nt: TGTGCCAGCAGTAAACTAGCGGGAGAAAACGAGCAGTACTTC
j_call: TRBJ2-7
v_call: TRBV6-2/TRBV6-3
cdr3_length: 14
d_call: TRBD2
clone_size: few

cdr3_aa: CASSIIGTPYEQYF
cdr3_nt: TGTGCCAGTAGTATTATTGGTACCCCCTACGAGCAGTACTTC
j_call: TRBJ2-7
v_call: TRBV19
cdr3_length: 14
d_call: .
clone_size: .

cdr3_aa: CASAREQETQYF
cdr3_nt: TGTGCCAGCGCTAGGGAACAAGAGACCCAGTACTTC
j_call: TRBJ2-5
v_call: TRBV2
cdr3_length: 12
d_call: .
clone_size: .

cdr3_aa: CSARSPRQGALDTEAFF
cdr3_nt: TGCAGTGCTAGGTCCCCCCGACAGGGGGCTCTCGACACTGAAGCTTTCTTT
j_call: TRBJ1-1
v_call: TRBV20-1
cdr3_length: 17
d_call: TRBD1
clone_size: .